This T cell receptor (beta chain) was retrieved from a study of blood T cell repertoires in COVID-19. In the study overall: Material from acute and convalescent COVID-19 was sourced from the United States, Italy and Spain. The analysed material was cDNA or gDNA that came from T cells, B-cell-depleted T cells, or PBMCs.

This CDR3 is built from 15 residues. Germline lookup yields CDR1 SGHRS and CDR2 YFSETQ. J was trimmed by 5 bases and V by 4 bases; bases with no gene match: 8. The Seattle site enrolled patients during active infection and followed them longitudinally. Clones were sequenced by immunoSEQ multiplex PCR, and TCRdb holds only the in-frame ones, with some missing. The repertoire holds fewer than 600,000 clones, with approximately 89% as singletons. The V and J genes are TRBV5-1 and TRBJ1-1; 10 positions agree with TRBD1. Sequences were obtained from peripheral blood. The source is a man aged 18 to 30 with COVID-19, enrolled during active disease. The CDR3 loop reads CASSPDRGRGTEAFF. CDR3 DNA: TGCGCCAGCAGCCCTGACAGGGGGCGAGGGACTGAAGCTTTCTTT.